The 27 T cell receptor beta chains below all came from one sample that was sequenced in a study of identical twins. TCRdb re-called the 5' RACE reads through MiXCR, storing one row per CDR3 protein. The data hold around 200,000 distinct CDR3 sequences, with roughly 9.4% observed a single time. Sample: memory (CD45RO+) T cells sorted from blood. The origin of the receptors is a woman under 30 in good health.

The genes are TRBV5-5 and TRBJ2-7, with no clear D. V lost 0 bases, J lost 2 bases, and 15 bases lay in between. There are 16 residues in the CDR3. Germline assignment: CDR1 SGHKS and CDR2 YYEKEE (reference sequence). This CDR3 reads CASSLAVGYSTYEQYF. CDR3 nucleotide sequence: TGTGCCAGCAGCTTGGCCGTGGGATATTCCACCTACGAGCAGTACTTC. Complete variable domain (other parts from reference TRBV5-5 and TRBJ2-7): DAGVTQSPTHLIKTRGQQVTLRCSPISGHKSVSWYQQVLGQGPQFIFQYYEKEERGRGNFPDRFSARQFPNYSSELNVNALLLGDSALYLCASSLAVGYSTYEQYFGPGTRLTVT.

V usage is TRBV29-1 and J usage is TRBJ2-1, with a possible D match to TRBD1 (6 bases). V lost 2 bases, J lost 6 bases, and 8 bases lay in between. Germline CDR1 reads SQVTM; CDR2 reads ANQGSEA. CDR3 length equals 12 residues. This CDR3 reads CSVERGSNEQFF. The CDR3 DNA is TGCAGCGTTGAAAGGGGGAGCAATGAGCAGTTCTTC.

This clonotype was counted ten times or more. The V call is TRBV11-2, the J call TRBJ2-2, with D uncertain. CDR1 is SGHAT, CDR2 FQNNGV, per germline. Trimming took 6 bases from V and 4 from J, leaving 9 bases between them. The CDR3 has 13 residues. The CDR3 spells CASSPQRTGELFF. The CDR3 DNA reads TGTGCCAGCAGTCCCCAACGCACCGGGGAGCTGTTTTTT.

This clonotype has a handful of counts. This clone may be a read error of a much larger clone one base away. The rearrangement links TRBV20-1 to TRBJ2-7, with TRBD1 matching 9 bases. The V segment lost 3 bases and the J segment 3 bases; nucleotides outside the gene matches: 3. CDR1 is DFQATT and CDR2 is SNEGSKA in the germline V gene (reference sequence). CDR3 size: 13 residues. As DNA, the CDR3 is TGCAGTGCTAGCGGGGACAGGGACTACGAGCAGTACTTC. Amino acid sequence: CSASGDRDYEQYF.

The chain links TRBV5-1 to TRBJ1-4, with D maybe TRBD1 (6 bases). The V gene lost 1 base and the J gene lost 7 bases, with 14 bases spanning the gap. The CDR3 length is 15 residues. The V gene's germline CDR1 is SGHRS and CDR2 YFSETQ. The DNA of the CDR3 is TGCGCCAGCAGCTTGTCACAGGGTACGGGTGAAAAACTGTTTTTT. It codes for CASSLSQGTGEKLFF.

This clonotype appeared a few times. The chain carries TRBV9 and TRBJ2-7, with D perhaps assigned TRBD1 or TRBD2 (7 bases each). V lost 4 bases to trimming and J lost 2 bases, with 16 bases between them. In germline, CDR1 is SGDLS, CDR2 YYNGEE. CDR3 length equals 15 residues. The CDR3, as DNA: TGTGCCAGCAGCCCAGGGGGGGCAGCGACCTACGAGCAGTACTTC. It yields the protein CASSPGGAATYEQYF.

This chain uses TRBV12-3 or TRBV12-4 with TRBJ2-7; D might be TRBD2 (6 bases). V shed 2 bases and J shed 2 bases, with 10 bases lying between them. The CDR3 extends over 14 amino acids. CDR3 coding DNA: TGTGCCAGCAGTTTAAGGGACTTCGCCTACGAGCAGTACTTC. This gives the protein CASSLRDFAYEQYF.

This clonotype was observed many times. The chain links TRBV12-3 or TRBV12-4 to TRBJ1-1, with a possible D match to TRBD1 (5 bases). V was trimmed by 6 bases and J by 0 bases, leaving 8 bases between them. This CDR3 has 13 residues. The chain's CDR3 is CASSRQMNTEAFF. Written as DNA, the CDR3 is TGTGCCAGCAGCCGACAGATGAACACTGAAGCTTTCTTT.

This clonotype was detected ten times or more. The chain links TRBV7-2 to TRBJ2-3, with TRBD2 as a possible D gene (6 bases). The ends were cut back, 7 bases at V and 6 bases at J, with 17 bases in the middle. This CDR3 is built from 14 residues. Germline assignment: CDR1 SGHTA and CDR2 FQGNSA. The CDR3 bases are TGTGCCAGCAAAAAAGGCGGGGCCCTGGATACGCAGTATTTT. Its protein product is CASKKGGALDTQYF.

In its sample, this clonotype was seen a few times. J is TRBJ1-1 and V is TRBV12-3 or TRBV12-4; D is perhaps TRBD1 (5 bases). This CDR3 comprises 14 residues. Trimming took 6 bases from V and 6 from J, leaving 17 bases between them. The CDR3 loop is CASSILPGSAEAFF. The CDR3 region has the DNA TGTGCCAGCAGCATCCTCCCAGGGTCAGCTGAAGCTTTCTTT.

This clonotype has a handful of counts. The chain couples TRBV20-1 to TRBJ2-3; D not resolved. Trimming shortened V by 0 bases and J by 4 bases, and 5 bases separated the two germline ends. CDR3 size: 12 residues. Germline V gene lookup returns CDR1 DFQATT and CDR2 SNEGSKA (reference sequence). The CDR3 region has the DNA TGCAGTGCTAGAGATTGGGCAGATACGCAGTATTTT. Protein sequence: CSARDWADTQYF.

The V and J genes are TRBV6-1 and TRBJ2-7; 15 bases map to TRBD2. CDR1 and CDR2 (germline): MNHNS, SASEGT. The CDR3 spans 15 residues. V shed 5 bases, J shed 6 bases, and the junction held 5 bases outside the gene matches. The chain's CDR3 is CASSRTSGGEGEQYF. The DNA of the CDR3 is TGTGCCAGCAGTCGGACTAGCGGGGGGGAAGGCGAGCAGTACTTC.

This clonotype was picked up a small number of times. This chain connects TRBV5-5 to TRBJ1-6, with D hard to call. Trimming took 0 bases from V and 8 from J, leaving 12 bases between them. The CDR3 spans 15 residues. The germline V gene has CDR1 SGHKS and CDR2 YYEKEE (reference sequence). CDR3 region: CASSLEGSPDSPLHF. The CDR3 DNA is TGTGCCAGCAGCTTGGAAGGGAGCCCAGATTCACCCCTCCACTTT.

This clonotype has at least ten counts. The chain links TRBV4-2 to TRBJ2-7; 16 bases agree with TRBD2. The CDR3 is 18 residues long. Germline loops: CDR1 LGHNA, CDR2 YNFKEQ. V lost 0 bases to trimming and J lost 2 bases; unmatched junction nucleotides: 4. DNA for the CDR3: TGTGCCAGCAGCCAAGATATGGGGACTAGCGGGGGGGCCTACGAGCAGTACTTC. Residues: CASSQDMGTSGGAYEQYF.

V and J are TRBV20-1 and TRBJ2-3; the match to TRBD2 covers 11 bases. This CDR3 is 14 amino acids long. The germline gives CDR1 DFQATT, CDR2 SNEGSKA (reference sequence). The CDR3 DNA is TGCAGCGTACTAGCGGGGGCTGACACAGATACGCAGTATTTT. Translated: CSVLAGADTDTQYF.

This chain connects TRBV9 to TRBJ2-2; 7 bases are shared with TRBD2. This CDR3 is built from 15 residues. J lost 0 bases, V lost 3 bases, and 2 bases had no gene match. Germline CDR1 is SGDLS and CDR2 is YYNGEE. CDR3: CASSESGANTGELFF. Written as DNA, the CDR3 is TGTGCCAGCAGCGAAAGCGGGGCGAACACCGGGGAGCTGTTTTTT.

This clonotype was counted ten times or more. The chain joins TRBV12-5 to TRBJ2-5; perhaps D is TRBD1 or TRBD2 (5 bases each). Germline V gene lookup returns CDR1 LGHNT and CDR2 FRNRAP. Trimming stripped 5 bases from V and 1 base from J, with 8 bases between. The CDR3 is 13 amino acids. CDR3 nucleotides: TGTGCTAGTGGTGCCGGGACCCAAGAGACCCAGTACTTC. Protein product: CASGAGTQETQYF.

This clonotype was counted a few times. The rearrangement links TRBV11-2 to TRBJ2-7, with TRBD2 matching over 8 bases. CDR3 length: 17 residues. The trim removed 5 bases at V and 5 bases at J, leaving 17 bases unmatched. Germline V gives CDR1 SGHAT, CDR2 FQNNGV. The CDR3 nucleotides read TGTGCCAGCAGCGCTATGACCCTTGGAAGCGGGAGACACGAGCAGTACTTC. The encoded protein is CASSAMTLGSGRHEQYF.

The rearrangement joins TRBV5-4 to TRBJ2-5, with D possibly matching TRBD1 (6 bases). The CDR3 extends over 16 amino acids. V gave up 3 bases and J gave up 4 bases, with 19 bases separating them. Looked up from germline, CDR1 is SGHNT and CDR2 is YYREEE (reference sequence). The CDR3 protein is CASSSMQGSSTETQYF. The CDR3 DNA sequence: TGTGCCAGCAGCTCTATGCAGGGGTCAAGTACAGAGACCCAGTACTTC.

This clonotype came up a few times. V usage is TRBV3-1 and J usage is TRBJ1-2; D gene unclear. The germline CDR1 and CDR2 sequences are LGHDT and YNNKEL (reference sequence). V was clipped by 0 bases and J by 7 bases, with 9 bases between them. This CDR3 is built from 13 residues. The CDR3 bases are TGTGCCAGCAGCCAAGAAACCCTAGGTGGCTACACCTTC. Translating gives CASSQETLGGYTF.

The V call is TRBV7-3, the J call TRBJ2-3; no clear D. The CDR3 is 14 amino acids. V dropped 2 bases and J dropped 1 base, with 7 bases sitting between them. Germline V gives CDR1 SGHTA, CDR2 FQGTGA. CDR3 DNA: TGTGCCAGCAGCTTAGGCAGGCGCACAGATACGCAGTATTTT. The encoded protein is CASSLGRRTDTQYF.

The chain couples TRBV10-3 to TRBJ2-2; D possibly corresponds to TRBD1 (6 bases). Germline loops: CDR1 ENHRY, CDR2 SYGVKD. This CDR3 comprises 14 residues. Trimming removed 6 bases from V and 5 bases from J, with 13 bases in between. Written as DNA, the CDR3 is TGTGCCATCAGCTTCGGACAGAATACCGGGGAGCTGTTTTTT. Residues: CAISFGQNTGELFF.

This clonotype has a handful of counts. CDR3 region: CASSFRRDTSPYNEQFF. The CDR3 DNA is TGTGCCAGCAGCTTTAGAAGGGACACCTCCCCGTACAATGAGCAGTTCTTC. The V call is TRBV9, the J call TRBJ2-1; D might be TRBD1 (6 bases). Germline V gene data show CDR1 as SGDLS and CDR2 as YYNGEE. CDR3 length: 17 amino acids. The V gene lost 4 bases and the J gene lost 4 bases, with 21 bases spanning the gap.

There are a few counts of this clonotype. The V gene is TRBV15, the J gene TRBJ2-2; D unresolved. The germline gives CDR1 LNHNV, CDR2 YYDKDF (reference sequence). This CDR3 contains 13 residues. V gave up 4 bases and J gave up 3 bases, with 6 bases separating them. As DNA, the CDR3 is TGTGCCACCAGCACTCGCGACACCGGGGAGCTGTTTTTT. The encoded protein is CATSTRDTGELFF. The full variable domain, rest sourced from reference TRBV15 and TRBJ2-2, is DAMVIQNPRYQVTQFGKPVTLSCSQTLNHNVMYWYQQKSSQAPKLLFHYYDKDFNNEADTPDNFQSRRPNTSFCFLDIRSPGLGDTAMYLCATSTRDTGELFFGEGSRLTVL.

This clonotype was seen a handful of times. The chain uses TRBV6-1 and TRBJ2-3; TRBD1 aligns across 7 bases. The CDR3 is 16 residues long. Germline V lookup: CDR1 MNHNS, CDR2 SASEGT. Unmatched junction bases numbered 12, after V lost 7 bases and J lost 2 bases. In DNA form, the CDR3 reads TGTGCCAGCACCAAGCGACAGGGAAGGACCACAGATACGCAGTATTTT. The encoded protein is CASTKRQGRTTDTQYF.

The chain recombines TRBV20-1 with TRBJ1-2, with 8 bases aligning to TRBD1. CDR3 size: 16 residues. Germline V gene lookup returns CDR1 DFQATT and CDR2 SNEGSKA (reference sequence). The V segment lost 5 bases and the J segment 4 bases; nucleotides outside the gene matches: 15. DNA for the CDR3: TGCAGTGCTCTAGGGGGGGACAGGAGTGGCTTCTATGGCTACACCTTC. Translation: CSALGGDRSGFYGYTF.

The chain couples TRBV28 to TRBJ2-6; no clear D. The CDR3 is 15 residues long. The ends were cut back, 5 bases at V and 0 bases at J, with 8 bases in the middle. Germline CDR1 MDHEN, CDR2 SYDVKM. This chain's CDR3 is CASSRASSGANVLTF. As DNA, the CDR3 is TGTGCCAGCAGTCGAGCCAGCTCTGGGGCCAACGTCCTGACTTTC.